This T cell receptor (beta chain) was documented in a study of B cell selection in AIRE deficiency. CD4+CD127+ cells were sorted as the conventional CD4 T cells. The protocol was immunoSEQ multiplex PCR, while the TCRdb copy is restricted to in-frame clones and leaves out a portion. The table shows about 23,000 clones, with roughly 98% occurring only once. Regarding this clone: The target antigen is unknown.

Overall study findings and caveats: About 29% of healthy-shared Treg sequences were found among patient Tconv cells. With only TCRbeta sequenced, less than 45% of shared healthy Treg sequences overlapped Tconv. Healthy donors alone shared over 25% of 4,000 or so Treg sequences; patients alone less than 10%. Shared Treg sequences had shorter CDR3s, biased toward rearrangements with few non-templated insertions.

Germline loops: CDR1 SGHTA, CDR2 FQGNSA. The CDR3 sequence is 15 residues long. The junction had 2 bases not matched to a gene; V was cut back by 3 bases and J by 1 base. The sequenced sample was conventional CD4+ T cells sorted from PBMCs. This sequence was found in a human donor with AIRE deficiency. The rearrangement uses TRBV7-2 and TRBJ2-1, with 8 bases that match TRBD2. The CDR3 protein is CASSFSGTSYNEQFF. The CDR3 nucleotides read TGTGCCAGCAGCTTTAGCGGGACGTCCTACAATGAGCAGTTCTTC.